Listed below are T cell receptor beta chains from one sample, sequenced in a study of vaccination effects on CD4 cells after COVID-19. Here immunoSEQ multiplex PCR was the method, and the copy in TCRdb shows in-frame clones only, minus some. The sample records 55,000 to 65,000 clones, roughly 81% being singletons. No antigen is known for these receptors. The material was CD4+ T cells from PBMCs cultured with HCoV-229E spike peptides, obtained before COVID-19 vaccination. Source of these receptors: a human donor who received a COVID-19 vaccine. The CDR3 runs from the conserved cysteine through the conserved F or W. D genes are given only for firm matches. Clone size appears in some rows only: once, few, many, or a class for an expanded clone.

D | size | J | V | length | CDR3 | DNA
. | . | TRBJ2-2 | TRBV19 | 13 | CASSRQPTGELFF | TGTGCCAGTAGTCGGCAGCCGACCGGGGAGCTGTTTTTT
. | . | TRBJ2-3 | TRBV14 | 16 | CASSQEGLARADTQYF | TGTGCCAGCAGCCAAGAGGGGCTAGCTAGGGCAGATACGCAGTATTTT
. | . | TRBJ2-2 | TRBV28 | 12 | CASSVVNRELFF | TGTGCCAGCAGTGTCGTTAACCGGGAGCTGTTTTTT
. | . | TRBJ1-3 | TRBV18 | 15 | CASSPVGTSGNTIYF | TGTGCCAGCTCACCGGTCGGGACCTCTGGAAACACCATATATTTT
TRBD1 | . | TRBJ2-4 | TRBV6-6 | 14 | CASNNRGAKNIQYF | TGTGCCAGCAACAACAGGGGAGCCAAAAACATTCAGTACTTC
. | . | TRBJ1-2 | TRBV6-2/TRBV6-3 | 14 | CASSSNNSPYGYTF | TGTGCCAGCAGTTCTAACAATTCACCCTATGGCTACACCTTC
. | . | TRBJ2-5 | TRBV5-1 | 18 | CASSLRLVATPAEETQYF | TGCGCCAGCAGCTTGAGATTGGTGGCCACCCCCGCGGAAGAGACCCAGTACTTC
. | . | TRBJ1-3 | TRBV28 | 16 | CASSLSGQGSGNTIYF | TGTGCCAGCAGTTTATCGGGCCAGGGATCTGGAAACACCATATATTTT
TRBD2 | . | TRBJ2-1 | TRBV18 | 13 | CASSPGTSNEQFF | TGTGCCAGCTCACCCGGGACTAGCAATGAGCAGTTCTTC
TRBD2 | . | TRBJ2-1 | TRBV5-1 | 15 | CASSSTSGGVNEQFF | TGCGCCAGCAGCTCAACTAGCGGGGGGGTCAATGAGCAGTTCTTC
TRBD1 | . | TRBJ1-2 | TRBV5-1 | 14 | CASSEGQGNYGYTF | TGCGCCAGCAGCGAGGGACAGGGTAACTATGGCTACACCTTC
. | . | TRBJ1-5 | TRBV24-1 | 14 | CATSDRDSNQPQHF | TGTGCCACCAGTGACAGGGACAGCAATCAGCCCCAGCATTTT
. | . | TRBJ2-3 | TRBV24-1 | 15 | CATSDLRQSTDTQYF | TGTGCCACCAGTGATTTGAGGCAGAGCACAGATACGCAGTATTTT
TRBD1 | . | TRBJ2-5 | TRBV30 | 16 | CAWSLPGTGVGETQYF | TGTGCCTGGAGTCTCCCCGGGACAGGGGTAGGGGAGACCCAGTACTTC
. | . | TRBJ1-1 | TRBV10-3 | 14 | CAISVRGVNTEAFF | TGTGCCATCAGTGTTAGGGGCGTGAACACTGAAGCTTTCTTT
TRBD2 | . | TRBJ2-5 | TRBV9 | 15 | CASSVALAEQETQYF | TGTGCCAGCAGCGTCGCCCTAGCGGAACAAGAGACCCAGTACTTC
TRBD1 | . | TRBJ2-2 | TRBV19 | 17 | CASSRGQGSVNTGELFF | TGTGCCAGTAGTAGGGGACAGGGGTCCGTTAACACCGGGGAGCTGTTTTTT
. | . | TRBJ2-5 | TRBV7-8 | 14 | CASSVLVGQETQYF | TGTGCCAGCAGCGTGTTAGTCGGCCAAGAGACCCAGTACTTC
. | . | TRBJ1-3 | TRBV14 | 14 | CASSQASSGNTIYF | TGTGCCAGCAGCCAAGCCAGCTCTGGAAACACCATATATTTT
. | . | TRBJ2-2 | TRBV5-1 | 16 | CASSFDSPPNTGELFF | TGCGCCAGCAGCTTCGACAGCCCCCCGAACACCGGGGAGCTGTTTTTT
. | . | TRBJ1-5 | TRBV24-1 | 13 | CATSDFSNQPQHF | TGTGCCACCAGTGATTTTTCCAATCAGCCCCAGCATTTT
. | . | TRBJ2-3 | TRBV2 | 14 | CASSTGTSTDTQYF | TGTGCCAGCAGCACAGGGACGAGCACAGATACGCAGTATTTT
. | . | TRBJ2-5 | TRBV19 | 14 | CASGERGVRETQYF | TGTGCCAGTGGGGAAAGGGGTGTGAGAGAGACCCAGTACTTC
TRBD2 | . | TRBJ2-1 | TRBV30 | 15 | CAWSVGAGSSDAQFF | TGTGCCTGGAGTGTTGGAGCGGGGTCCTCGGACGCGCAGTTCTTC
. | . | TRBJ1-3 | TRBV5-5 | 15 | CASSSGVGSGNTIYF | TGTGCCAGCAGCTCCGGGGTGGGGTCCGGAAACACCATATATTTT
. | . | TRBJ2-6 | TRBV5-1 | 16 | CASSFLQGSGANVLTF | TGCGCCAGCAGCTTTCTCCAGGGATCTGGGGCCAACGTCCTGACTTTC
. | . | TRBJ1-2 | TRBV7-8 | 12 | CASSVSQGGYTF | TGTGCCAGCAGTGTCTCCCAGGGGGGCTACACCTTC
. | . | TRBJ2-1 | TRBV30 | 13 | CAWSRGPYNEQFF | TGTGCCTGGAGTCGGGGGCCCTACAATGAGCAGTTCTTC
TRBD2 | once | TRBJ2-1 | TRBV10-3 | 17 | CAISDPGLAGNYNEQFF | TGTGCCATCAGTGACCCCGGACTAGCGGGGAATTACAATGAGCAGTTCTTC
. | once | TRBJ2-3 | TRBV12-5 | 14 | CASGSRLRPDTQYF | TGTGCTAGTGGTTCCCGGTTGAGGCCAGATACGCAGTATTTT
. | . | TRBJ1-1 | TRBV19 | 11 | CASSNRVEAFF | TGTGCCAGTAGCAACAGGGTTGAAGCTTTCTTT
. | . | TRBJ2-1 | TRBV5-5 | 15 | CASTRTIRDYNEQFF | TGTGCCAGCACCCGTACCATCAGGGATTACAATGAGCAGTTCTTC
. | . | TRBJ1-1 | TRBV30 | 12 | CAWRHPNTEAFF | TGTGCCTGGAGACACCCGAACACTGAAGCTTTCTTT
TRBD1 | few | TRBJ2-2 | TRBV6-5 | 14 | CASSLDRGAGELFF | TGTGCCAGCAGTTTGGACAGGGGAGCCGGGGAGCTGTTTTTT
TRBD1 | . | TRBJ1-1 | TRBV10-3 | 16 | CAIRDGTGGSVTEAFF | TGTGCCATCAGGGACGGGACAGGGGGTTCGGTCACTGAAGCTTTCTTT
TRBD2 | . | TRBJ2-4 | TRBV7-9 | 15 | CASSPTSGTHNIQYF | TGTGCCAGCAGCCCGACTAGCGGGACTCATAACATTCAGTACTTC
TRBD1 | once | TRBJ1-5 | TRBV10-3 | 14 | CASGQGGSNQPQHF | TGTGCCAGTGGACAGGGCGGAAGCAATCAGCCCCAGCATTTT
. | . | TRBJ1-2 | TRBV11-2 | 16 | CASSLERTRFYYGYTF | TGTGCCAGCAGCTTAGAACGGACACGGTTCTACTATGGCTACACCTTC
TRBD1 | few | TRBJ2-4 | TRBV9 | 14 | CASSTGEAKNIQYF | TGTGCCAGCAGCACAGGGGAAGCCAAAAACATTCAGTACTTC
. | . | TRBJ2-3 | TRBV28 | 12 | CASRAFSYTQYF | TGTGCCAGCAGAGCCTTTAGCTATACGCAGTATTTT
. | . | TRBJ2-5 | TRBV11-2 | 13 | CASSLSRWETQYF | TGTGCCAGCAGCTTATCTCGGTGGGAGACCCAGTACTTC
. | . | TRBJ2-2 | TRBV19 | 17 | CASSNAPPSGGGRELFF | TGTGCCAGTAGTAATGCCCCCCCCAGTGGCGGAGGGCGGGAGCTGTTTTTT
. | . | TRBJ2-1 | TRBV6-5 | 14 | CASRGVGQFNEQFF | TGTGCCAGCAGGGGGGTTGGGCAGTTCAATGAGCAGTTCTTC
. | . | TRBJ1-4 | TRBV7-2 | 15 | CASSLYEYSGEKLFF | TGTGCCAGCAGCTTATACGAGTACAGCGGGGAAAAACTGTTTTTT
. | once | TRBJ2-5 | TRBV30 | 13 | CAWSPGAQETQYF | TGTGCCTGGAGTCCAGGCGCCCAAGAGACCCAGTACTTC
. | . | TRBJ2-3 | TRBV28 | 15 | CASSLRGVLGSTQYF | TGTGCCAGCAGTTTACGCGGGGTCCTTGGGAGTACGCAGTATTTT
. | . | TRBJ1-1 | TRBV6-5 | 15 | CASSSGGTSRTEAFF | TGTGCCAGCAGTTCCGGCGGGACGTCTAGGACTGAAGCTTTCTTT
. | . | TRBJ2-3 | TRBV4-3 | 15 | CASSQVRSSIDTQYF | TGCGCCAGCAGCCAAGTGCGCTCCTCGATTGATACGCAGTATTTT